This passage covers 21 T cell receptor beta chains from one sample sequenced in a study of T cell changes during pregnancy in multiple sclerosis. Repertoires were generated with immunoSEQ multiplex PCR, while TCRdb's copy carries only in-frame clones and drops some. Of 50,000 to 75,000 clones in the sample, roughly 90% were seen once. This material consisted of peripheral blood, taken in the first trimester of pregnancy. The source of these receptors is a female donor in good health, enrolled as a control in a pregnancy study.

This clone has a handful of counts. The chain couples TRBV13 to TRBJ1-2; D perhaps matches TRBD1 (5 bases). Germline CDR1 reads PRHDT; CDR2 reads FYEKMQ (reference sequence). Between the trimmed V and J ends, which lost 3 bases and 7 bases, there was a span of 9 bases. The CDR3 consists of 12 residues. The CDR3 bases are TGTGCCAGCAGCTTGGGGCAGAGTGGCTACACCTTC. This codes for CASSLGQSGYTF. The full variable domain, completed using reference TRBV13 and TRBJ1-2, is AAGVIQSPRHLIKEKRETATLKCYPIPRHDTVYWYQQGPGQDPQFLISFYEKMQSDKGSIPDRFSAQQFSDYHSELNMSSLELGDSALYFCASSLGQSGYTFGSGTRLTVV.

J is TRBJ2-1 and V is TRBV19, with 7 nucleotides matching TRBD1. The CDR3 has 16 residues. The J segment lost 2 bases and the V segment lost 5 bases, leaving 9 bases of the junction unmatched. CDR1 and CDR2 (germline): LNHDA, SQIVND (reference sequence). CDR3 sequence (DNA): TGTGCCAGTAGTTTTGGCATAGGGGGCGCCTACAATGAGCAGTTCTTC. Its protein is CASSFGIGGAYNEQFF.

CDR3 DNA: TGTGCCAGCTCACCATCCGTGGGGCGAGGGGGTGAAAAACTGTTTTTT. Translated: CASSPSVGRGGEKLFF. This sequence joins TRBV18 and TRBJ1-4, with D possibly being TRBD1 (6 bases). This CDR3 region has 16 residues. V was clipped by 2 bases and J by 7 bases, with 17 bases between them. In germline, CDR1 is KGHSH, CDR2 LQKENI.

The rearrangement uses TRBV5-1 and TRBJ1-5; D perhaps matches TRBD1 (5 bases). Germline V gene data show CDR1 as SGHRS and CDR2 as YFSETQ. The germline V and J ends were trimmed by 3 bases and 7 bases, with 11 bases remaining between them. CDR3 length: 13 residues. The CDR3 coding sequence is TGCGCCAGCAGCTCCGTGGGGGGGCAGCCCCAGCATTTT. The encoded protein is CASSSVGGQPQHF. Variable domain in full (rest from reference TRBV5-1 and TRBJ1-5): KAGVTQTPRYLIKTRGQQVTLSCSPISGHRSVSWYQQTPGQGLQFLFEYFSETQRNKGNFPGRFSGRQFSNSRSEMNVSTLELGDSALYLCASSSVGGQPQHFGDGTRLSIL.

The CDR3 DNA reads as TGTGCCAGCAGCTTAGCAATAGTCCAGTTCTTC. Encoded protein: CASSLAIVQFF. This chain uses TRBV7-2 with TRBJ2-1; D remains unclear. CDR1 SGHTA and CDR2 FQGNSA come from the germline V gene. The V end was cut by 0 bases, the J end by 13 bases, with 7 bases between. The CDR3 is made up of 11 amino acids. The variable domain in full, with the rest retrieved from reference TRBV7-2 and TRBJ2-1, is GAGVSQSPSNKVTEKGKDVELRCDPISGHTALYWYRQSLGQGLEFLIYFQGNSAPDKSGLPSDRFSAERTGGSVSTLTIQRTQQEDSAVYLCASSLAIVQFFGPGTRLTVL.

This clone is labeled as large. The V call is TRBV12-2, the J call TRBJ2-5; the D call TRBD2 from the table was never checked on the DNA. TRBV12-2 is labeled a pseudogene. The CDR3 is 16 amino acids. CDR3 residues: CASRTTSGGIQETQYF. As DNA, the CDR3 is TGTGCAAGTCGCACAACTAGCGGGGGGATCCAAGAGACCCAGTACTTC.

This clone was seen a few times. The genes are TRBV7-3 and TRBJ2-1; D is unresolved. The ends were cut back, 2 bases at V and 3 bases at J, with 8 bases in the middle. Germline CDR1 is SGHTA and CDR2 is FQGTGA. The CDR3 totals 14 residues. In DNA, the CDR3 is TGTGCCAGCAGCTTAGGCGGTAACTACAATGAGCAGTTCTTC. Protein sequence: CASSLGGNYNEQFF.

In its sample, this clone was seen a few times. The chain is built from TRBV28 and TRBJ1-1; 7 bases agree with TRBD1. The germline V gene has CDR1 MDHEN and CDR2 SYDVKM. V lost 7 bases, J lost 1 base, and 6 bases stayed unmatched. The CDR3 extends over 14 amino acids. In nucleotides, the CDR3 is TGTGCCAGCAAGATGACAGGGAAGAACACTGAAGCTTTCTTT. Its protein is CASKMTGKNTEAFF. The whole variable domain, remainder taken from reference TRBV28 and TRBJ1-1, is DVKVTQSSRYLVKRTGEKVFLECVQDMDHENMFWYRQDPGLGLRLIYFSYDVKMKEKGDIPEGYSVSREKKERFSLILESASTNQTSMYLCASKMTGKNTEAFFGQGTRLTVV.

The V gene is TRBV30, the J gene TRBJ2-7, with D maybe TRBD1 (6 bases). The germline gives CDR1 GTSNPN, CDR2 SVGIG (reference sequence). V was trimmed by 1 base and J by 7 bases, leaving 8 bases between them. This CDR3 contains 11 residues. The CDR3 sequence: CAWSGRGEQYF. In DNA, the CDR3 is TGTGCCTGGAGTGGCAGGGGAGAGCAGTACTTC.

The CDR3 nucleotides read TGTGCCAGCAGCTTAGTCCCCTCTCGGGATGAGCAGTTCTTC. Translating gives CASSLVPSRDEQFF. The chain employs TRBV7-9 and TRBJ2-1; D gene uncertain. Deletions cut 1 base from V and 8 bases from J, with 12 bases between. This CDR3 region has 14 residues. Germline lookup yields CDR1 SEHNR and CDR2 FQNEAQ (reference sequence).

Points on this clone: Other DNA variants within this sample encode the same CDR3. The V and J genes are TRBV14 and TRBJ2-7; the match to TRBD2 covers 9 bases. Germline CDR1 reads SGHDN; CDR2 reads FVKESK. V lost 1 base, J lost 2 bases, and 6 bases stayed unmatched. The CDR3 runs 16 residues. CDR3 region: CASSQGGGRGTYEQYF. For the CDR3, the DNA is TGTGCCAGCAGCCAAGGAGGCGGGAGGGGAACCTACGAGCAGTACTTC.

The genes are TRBV10-3 and TRBJ1-4, with TRBD1 as a possible D gene (5 bases). The CDR3 extends over 13 amino acids. Trimming left V 6 bases short and J 8 bases short, with 13 bases between. Germline assignment: CDR1 ENHRY and CDR2 SYGVKD. This chain's CDR3 is CAIRSRDYEKLFF. The DNA of the CDR3 is TGTGCCATCAGATCCCGGGACTACGAAAAACTGTTTTTT.

The chain uses TRBV9 and TRBJ1-3; D remains unclear. The V and J ends lost 0 bases and 4 bases respectively, with 11 bases between them. CDR1 and CDR2 (germline): SGDLS, YYNGEE. CDR3 length: 15 amino acids. The CDR3 loop reads CASSVEAGAGNTIYF. As DNA, the CDR3 is TGTGCCAGCAGCGTAGAGGCGGGAGCCGGAAACACCATATATTTT.

This clone showed up just once. CDR3 bases: TGTGCCAGCAGCTTAGGCAGGAATTCACCCCTCCACTTT. Its translation: CASSLGRNSPLHF. This sequence joins TRBV7-8 and TRBJ1-6, with unresolved D. Trimming pared 1 base from V and 7 bases from J, leaving 5 bases between. Germline V gives CDR1 SGHVS, CDR2 FQNEAQ. CDR3 length: 13 residues.

The genes are TRBV19 and TRBJ2-3, with TRBD2 as a possible D gene (5 bases). CDR1 is LNHDA, CDR2 SQIVND, per germline (reference sequence). CDR3 length: 14 amino acids. The V end was cut by 4 bases, the J end by 0 bases, with 8 bases between. This CDR3 is CASSTRTSTDTQYF. DNA for the CDR3: TGTGCCAGTAGTACCCGGACTAGCACAGATACGCAGTATTTT.

The rearrangement uses TRBV6-5 and TRBJ1-2, with D perhaps matching TRBD1 (5 bases). The CDR3 consists of 13 residues. V was trimmed by 5 bases and J by 3 bases, leaving 10 bases between them. Germline V gene data show CDR1 as MNHEY and CDR2 as SVGAGI. The CDR3 is CASSPDTYYGYTF. The CDR3 DNA is TGTGCCAGCAGTCCGGACACCTACTATGGCTACACCTTC.

The chain combines TRBV7-3 with TRBJ2-2; tentatively, D is TRBD1 (5 bases). The V end was cut by 4 bases, the J end by 6 bases, with 15 bases between. The CDR3 has 15 amino acids. The germline gives CDR1 SGHTA, CDR2 FQGTGA. This chain's CDR3 is CASSSAQPGPGELFF. The CDR3 nucleotides read TGTGCCAGCAGCTCGGCGCAGCCAGGGCCCGGGGAGCTGTTTTTT.

This chain connects TRBV5-1 to TRBJ2-3, with 14 positions matching TRBD2. This CDR3 is 15 amino acids long. The germline gives CDR1 SGHRS, CDR2 YFSETQ. The J segment lost 4 bases and the V segment lost 4 bases, leaving 2 bases of the junction unmatched. Written as DNA, the CDR3 is TGCGCCAGCAGCCCGACTAGCGGGAGGGCAGATACGCAGTATTTT. Translating gives CASSPTSGRADTQYF.

The chain has TRBV6-1 and TRBJ2-1; 11 nucleotides agree with TRBD2. The CDR3 consists of 14 residues. V shed 5 bases, J shed 8 bases, and the junction held 5 bases outside the gene matches. Germline CDR1 MNHNS, CDR2 SASEGT. In DNA form, the CDR3 reads TGTGCCAGCAGTTTAGCGGGGGGGAGGTATGAGCAGTTCTTC. Encoded protein: CASSLAGGRYEQFF.

This sequence joins TRBV27 and TRBJ1-2; weak D call: TRBD1 (6 bases). The length of the CDR3 is 14 residues. V was clipped by 3 bases and J by 2 bases, with 10 bases between them. Germline V gene data show CDR1 as MNHEY and CDR2 as SMNVEV (reference sequence). CDR3 amino acids: CASSLTGTNYGYTF. CDR3 bases: TGTGCCAGCAGTTTGACAGGCACAAACTATGGCTACACCTTC.

The chain employs TRBV11-2 and TRBJ2-7; maybe TRBD1 (6 bases). Germline lookup yields CDR1 SGHAT and CDR2 FQNNGV. The CDR3 runs to 15 residues. Trimming took off 1 base at V and 7 bases at J, with 17 bases between the two ends. The CDR3 DNA sequence: TGTGCCAGCAGCTTAGTAGGGGGTTTCCCGGGAGAGCAGTACTTC. This gives the protein CASSLVGGFPGEQYF. The full variable domain, completed using reference TRBV11-2 and TRBJ2-7, is EAGVAQSPRYKIIEKRQSVAFWCNPISGHATLYWYQQILGQGPKLLIQFQNNGVVDDSQLPKDRFSAERLKGVDSTLKIQPAKLEDSAVYLCASSLVGGFPGEQYFGPGTRLTVT.